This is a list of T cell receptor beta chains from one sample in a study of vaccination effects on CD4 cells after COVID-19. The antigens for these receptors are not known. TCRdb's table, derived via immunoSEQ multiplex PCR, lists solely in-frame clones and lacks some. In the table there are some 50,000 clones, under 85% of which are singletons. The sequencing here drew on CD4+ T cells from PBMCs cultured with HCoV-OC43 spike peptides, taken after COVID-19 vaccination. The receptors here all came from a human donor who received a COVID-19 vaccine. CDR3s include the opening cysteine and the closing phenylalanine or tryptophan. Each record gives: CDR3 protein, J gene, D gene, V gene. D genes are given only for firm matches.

CDR3: CASSSYQGALETQYF
J: TRBJ2-5
D: TRBD1
V: TRBV27

CDR3: CASSYSMDQETQYF
J: TRBJ2-5
D: -
V: TRBV6-5

CDR3: CASSQDTTAGNTIYF
J: TRBJ1-3
D: -
V: TRBV4-1

CDR3: CASSYKGQGMNEQYF
J: TRBJ2-7
D: TRBD1
V: TRBV6-5

CDR3: CASSVGAGGILEETQYF
J: TRBJ2-5
D: TRBD1
V: TRBV9

CDR3: CASSEEGGRAKNIQYF
J: TRBJ2-4
D: TRBD1
V: TRBV10-2

CDR3: CASSLDPYRDQPQHF
J: TRBJ1-5
D: -
V: TRBV5-1

CDR3: CASSKQGGGFGSPLHF
J: TRBJ1-6
D: -
V: TRBV6-6

CDR3: CAIRGLALTTDTQYF
J: TRBJ2-3
D: TRBD2
V: TRBV10-3

CDR3: CASSSSLPYEQYF
J: TRBJ2-7
D: -
V: TRBV7-2

CDR3: CASSDGRATDTQYF
J: TRBJ2-3
D: TRBD2
V: TRBV6-4

CDR3: CASSQDQGTGELFF
J: TRBJ2-2
D: -
V: TRBV3-1/TRBV3-2

CDR3: CASSQQGTDTQYF
J: TRBJ2-3
D: -
V: TRBV3-1/TRBV3-2

CDR3: CASSLRTEADTQYF
J: TRBJ2-3
D: -
V: TRBV5-1

CDR3: CASSPSRAHNQPQHF
J: TRBJ1-5
D: -
V: TRBV18

CDR3: CASSRSNPGATNEKLFF
J: TRBJ1-4
D: -
V: TRBV6-6

CDR3: CASSSSWRGDYEQYF
J: TRBJ2-7
D: -
V: TRBV6-5

CDR3: CASSETGTGSDEQFF
J: TRBJ2-1
D: TRBD1
V: TRBV5-1

CDR3: CASSARANEKLFF
J: TRBJ1-4
D: -
V: TRBV11-3

CDR3: CSVVWASSLAGGYNEQFF
J: TRBJ2-1
D: TRBD2
V: TRBV29-1

CDR3: CASSTRQGGNYGYTF
J: TRBJ1-2
D: TRBD1
V: TRBV7-8

CDR3: CASSSGQAISYEQYF
J: TRBJ2-7
D: TRBD1
V: TRBV5-1

CDR3: CASSYDPRGRETQYF
J: TRBJ2-5
D: -
V: TRBV4-1

CDR3: CASSPGLARETQYF
J: TRBJ2-5
D: TRBD2
V: TRBV7-2

CDR3: CATRGDPSTDTQYF
J: TRBJ2-3
D: -
V: TRBV5-1

CDR3: CAISEGQTYEQYF
J: TRBJ2-7
D: -
V: TRBV10-3

CDR3: CASSETGLWGYTF
J: TRBJ1-2
D: -
V: TRBV6-1

CDR3: CATSDSDTQYF
J: TRBJ2-3
D: -
V: TRBV24-1

CDR3: CSASLQGIGQPQHF
J: TRBJ1-5
D: -
V: TRBV20-1

CDR3: CASSLSGRQGETQYF
J: TRBJ2-5
D: -
V: TRBV5-1

CDR3: CASSRGTGELFF
J: TRBJ2-2
D: -
V: TRBV2

CDR3: CASSRTGSSGNTIYF
J: TRBJ1-3
D: -
V: TRBV6-5

CDR3: CASSPDSSSYEQYF
J: TRBJ2-7
D: -
V: TRBV18

CDR3: CASTSPGTVNTEAFF
J: TRBJ1-1
D: TRBD1
V: TRBV6-5

CDR3: CASSTLSGRAKNIQYF
J: TRBJ2-4
D: TRBD2
V: TRBV19

CDR3: CASSLVSGQGQMRSNQPQHF
J: TRBJ1-5
D: TRBD1
V: TRBV7-8

CDR3: CASSSRLSGRAVDEQFF
J: TRBJ2-1
D: TRBD2
V: TRBV13

CDR3: CASRQGLGNQPQHF
J: TRBJ1-5
D: -
V: TRBV6-5

CDR3: CASSLDQGGTSGANVLTF
J: TRBJ2-6
D: -
V: TRBV11-3

CDR3: CASSQGQFNQPQHF
J: TRBJ1-5
D: -
V: TRBV4-1

CDR3: CASSLSAGGYNEQFF
J: TRBJ2-1
D: TRBD2
V: TRBV5-6

CDR3: CASSRSVAGAYEQYF
J: TRBJ2-7
D: TRBD2
V: TRBV14

CDR3: CASSQDLAGARFSLTDTQYF
J: TRBJ2-3
D: TRBD2
V: TRBV4-2

CDR3: CASSYDGPNTEAFF
J: TRBJ1-1
D: -
V: TRBV5-1

CDR3: CSASLQPDTEAFF
J: TRBJ1-1
D: -
V: TRBV20-1

CDR3: CASSLSDRTYQETQYF
J: TRBJ2-5
D: -
V: TRBV27

CDR3: CASSQSYTRGRPHLRNTGELFF
J: TRBJ2-2
D: TRBD2
V: TRBV4-2

CDR3: CASSMGLPYEQYF
J: TRBJ2-7
D: -
V: TRBV19

CDR3: CATSGRYSGADQPQHF
J: TRBJ1-5
D: -
V: TRBV15

CDR3: CASSLPLAGQETQYF
J: TRBJ2-5
D: TRBD2
V: TRBV5-1

CDR3: CASSQPGTYEQYF
J: TRBJ2-7
D: -
V: TRBV12-3/TRBV12-4

CDR3: CASSQGSFPTQHF
J: TRBJ1-5
D: -
V: TRBV28

CDR3: CASSLRVWGDNRTDTQYF
J: TRBJ2-3
D: -
V: TRBV7-9

CDR3: CASSPTSGNTEAFF
J: TRBJ1-1
D: -
V: TRBV18

CDR3: CASSTTGETQYF
J: TRBJ2-5
D: -
V: TRBV19

CDR3: CASTGGFYGYTF
J: TRBJ1-2
D: -
V: TRBV6-5

CDR3: CASSQEDSGRASGANVLTF
J: TRBJ2-6
D: TRBD2
V: TRBV4-2